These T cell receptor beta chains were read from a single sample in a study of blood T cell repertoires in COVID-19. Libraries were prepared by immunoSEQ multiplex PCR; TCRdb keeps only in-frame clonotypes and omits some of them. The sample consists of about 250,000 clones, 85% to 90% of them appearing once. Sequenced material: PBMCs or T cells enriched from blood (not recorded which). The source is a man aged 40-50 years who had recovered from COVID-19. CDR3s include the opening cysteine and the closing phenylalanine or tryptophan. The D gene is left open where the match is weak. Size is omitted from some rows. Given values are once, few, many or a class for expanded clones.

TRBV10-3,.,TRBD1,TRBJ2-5,TGTGCCATCAAAGCCGTATTCGACAGGGGCCAAGAGACCCAGTACTTC,CAIKAVFDRGQETQYF
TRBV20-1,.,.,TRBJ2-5,TGCAGTTGCAGGGGCGAAGAGACCCAGTACTTC,CSCRGEETQYF
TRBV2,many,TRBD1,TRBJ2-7,TGTGCCAGCAGAGTCGGGACAGGGGTCCACGAGCAGTACTTC,CASRVGTGVHEQYF
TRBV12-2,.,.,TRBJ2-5,TGTGCAAGTCGCTTAAGCCGGACTAGCGGTCTCCAAGAGACCCAGTACTTC,CASRLSRTSGLQETQYF
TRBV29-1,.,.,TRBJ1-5,TGCAGCGTTGTCGGGGGTGCCCCTGATCAGCCCCAGCATTTT,CSVVGGAPDQPQHF
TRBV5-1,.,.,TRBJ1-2,TGCGCCAGCAGCTTGCCGGGGGAGTTGGCGGAGTCTAACTATGGCTACACCTTC,CASSLPGELAESNYGYTF
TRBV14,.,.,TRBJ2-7,TGTGCCAGCAGCCAAGGAAGGGACAATCTAGTTCTAAGGGGGGAGCAGTACTTC,CASSQGRDNLVLRGEQYF
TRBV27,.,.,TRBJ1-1,TGTGCCAGCAGCCATCGTACAGTGAACACTGAAGCTTTCTTT,CASSHRTVNTEAFF
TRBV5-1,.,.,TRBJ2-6,TGCGCCAGCAGCCCTATAGAGGGTGCTGGGGCCAACGTCCTGACTTTC,CASSPIEGAGANVLTF
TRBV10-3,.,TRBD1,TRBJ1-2,TGTGCCATCAGCGTAACTCCGGGACAGGGACCCCTCTATGGCTACACCTTC,CAISVTPGQGPLYGYTF
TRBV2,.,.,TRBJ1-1,TGTGCCAGCACTCTGGCTTTCACTGAAGCTTTCTTT,CASTLAFTEAFF
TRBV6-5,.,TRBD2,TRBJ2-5,TGTGCCAGCAGTCGCGGGACTAGACAAGAGACCCAGTACTTC,CASSRGTRQETQYF
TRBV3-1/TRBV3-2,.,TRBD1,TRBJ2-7,TGTGCCAGCAGCCTAACCCGGGACAGACCCTACGAGCAGTACTTC,CASSLTRDRPYEQYF
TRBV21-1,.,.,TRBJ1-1,TGTGCCAGCAGCAACCAGGAGAACACTGAAGCTTTCTTT,CASSNQENTEAFF
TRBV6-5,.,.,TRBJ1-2,TGTGCCAGCAGTCCCGACTCCTGGAACTATGGCTACACCTTC,CASSPDSWNYGYTF
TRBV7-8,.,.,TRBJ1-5,TGTGCCAGCAGCTTTGAATGGACTGGCAATCAGCCCCAGCATTTT,CASSFEWTGNQPQHF
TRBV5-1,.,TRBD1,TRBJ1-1,TGCGCCAGCAGCCCCCCCGGGGGACAGATCACGACTGAAGCTTTCTTT,CASSPPGGQITTEAFF
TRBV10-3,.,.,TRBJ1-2,TGTGCCATCACGAGCCTTCGTACCCTTAACTATGGCTACACCTTC,CAITSLRTLNYGYTF
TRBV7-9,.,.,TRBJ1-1,TGTGCCAGCAGCTTAGCTGCGGAAGGAGCTTTCTTT,CASSLAAEGAFF
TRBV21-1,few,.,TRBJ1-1,TGTGCCAGCAGCAGAGAAATGAACACTGAAGCTTTCTTT,CASSREMNTEAFF
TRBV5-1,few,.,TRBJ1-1,TGCGCCAGCAGAATCGGACAGCTGAACACTGAAGCTTTCTTT,CASRIGQLNTEAFF
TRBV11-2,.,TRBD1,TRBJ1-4,TGTGCCAGCAGCCGACGACCGGGACAGGGGATTGCAACTAATGAAAAACTGTTTTTT,CASSRRPGQGIATNEKLFF
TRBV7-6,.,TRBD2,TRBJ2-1,TGTGCCAGCAGCTTAGCGCTAGCGGGAGGCGTAGAGCAGTTCTTC,CASSLALAGGVEQFF
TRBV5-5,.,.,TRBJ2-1,TGTGCCAGCAGCGGACTTATCAATGAGCAGTTCTTC,CASSGLINEQFF
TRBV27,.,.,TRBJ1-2,TGTGCCAGCAGCCTCCGGGACAACCAAGGCTATGGCTACACCTTC,CASSLRDNQGYGYTF
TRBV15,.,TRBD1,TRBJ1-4,TGTGCCACCAGCAGAGATCAGGGGGCTGGTGAAAAACTGTTTTTT,CATSRDQGAGEKLFF
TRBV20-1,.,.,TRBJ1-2,TGCAGTGCTAGTCAACATCAGGGTTGGGATGGCTACACCTTC,CSASQHQGWDGYTF
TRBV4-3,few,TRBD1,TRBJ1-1,TGCGCCAGCAGCCAAGAACAGGGGGGACACACTGAAGCTTTCTTT,CASSQEQGGHTEAFF